A selection of T cell receptor beta chains follows, all from one sample in a study of tumor and adjacent non-tumor tissue in lung cancer. Via MiXCR, TCRdb re-called the multiplex PCR reads, giving one row per CDR3 protein. The sample has 120,000 or so distinct CDR3 sequences, approximately 80% seen once. The sample consisted of lung tumor tissue. Receptors originate from a man aged 65 to 79 with non-small cell lung cancer. Each CDR3 is given with its conserved first and last residue. The D gene is left open where the match is weak. Size tells how often a clone was seen (once, few, many) or the class of an expanded clone, and some rows leave it out.

j_gene: TRBJ1-2; abundance: NA; v_gene: TRBV6-5; d_gene: NA; CDR3aa: CAGWGGGYGYTF; CDR3nt: TGTGCCGGCTGGGGGGGTGGCTATGGTTACACCTTC
j_gene: TRBJ2-3; abundance: NA; v_gene: TRBV11-2; d_gene: NA; CDR3aa: CACSSTGGNIDTQYF; CDR3nt: TGTGCCTGCAGCTCTACCGGAGGTAACATAGATACGCAGTATTTT
j_gene: TRBJ1-4; abundance: NA; v_gene: TRBV6-5; d_gene: NA; CDR3aa: CASRSGRGRGEKLHF; CDR3nt: TGTGCCAGCAGATCTGGACGGGGGAGAGGTGAAAAACTGCATTTT
j_gene: TRBJ2-2; abundance: NA; v_gene: TRBV4-1; d_gene: TRBD1; CDR3aa: CASNQGRDRGYAGELFF; CDR3nt: TGCGCCAGCAACCAAGGCCGGGACAGGGGTTACGCCGGGGAGCTGTTTTTC
j_gene: TRBJ1-2; abundance: NA; v_gene: TRBV10-3; d_gene: TRBD1; CDR3aa: CAISGLDRADYGYTF; CDR3nt: TGTGCCATCAGTGGCCTGGACAGGGCAGACTATGGCTACACCTTC
j_gene: TRBJ2-1; abundance: NA; v_gene: TRBV11-2; d_gene: NA; CDR3aa: CAGSRGNEQFF; CDR3nt: TGTGCCGGTAGCCGAGGCAATGAGCAGTTCTTC
j_gene: TRBJ2-7; abundance: many; v_gene: TRBV28; d_gene: TRBD1; CDR3aa: CASSFRTGLEQYF; CDR3nt: TGTGCCAGCAGTTTTCGGACAGGGCTCGAGCAGTACTTC
j_gene: TRBJ2-1; abundance: NA; v_gene: TRBV5-6; d_gene: NA; CDR3aa: CASSLVGNVNERFF; CDR3nt: TGTGCCAGCAGCTTGGTAGGGAATGTAAATGAGCGGTTCTTC
j_gene: TRBJ1-6; abundance: NA; v_gene: TRBV4-1; d_gene: NA; CDR3aa: CTSSQAVISSYNSPLQF; CDR3nt: TGTACCAGCAGCCAGGCCGTCATTAGCTCCTATAATTCACCCCTCCAATTT
j_gene: TRBJ2-5; abundance: once; v_gene: TRBV5-1; d_gene: TRBD2; CDR3aa: CTSSRHSGHETQYF; CDR3nt: TGCACCAGCAGCCGCCATAGCGGGCATGAGACCCAGTACTTC
j_gene: TRBJ2-3; abundance: NA; v_gene: TRBV4-1; d_gene: TRBD2; CDR3aa: CVSSQDGPRGGGLTDTQYF; CDR3nt: TGCGTCAGCAGCCAAGATGGCCCCAGGGGCGGGGGGCTTACAGATACGCAGTATTTT
j_gene: TRBJ1-5; abundance: many; v_gene: TRBV12-3/TRBV12-4; d_gene: NA; CDR3aa: CASSLRGGSSNQPQHF; CDR3nt: TGTGCCAGCAGTTTAAGGGGGGGGTCATCCAATCAGCCCCAGCATTTT
j_gene: TRBJ2-5; abundance: few; v_gene: TRBV5-4; d_gene: NA; CDR3aa: CASRMERYQEIQYF; CDR3nt: TGTGCCAGCAGGATGGAGAGATACCAAGAGATCCAGTACTTC
j_gene: TRBJ1-6; abundance: NA; v_gene: TRBV5-4; d_gene: NA; CDR3aa: CAGSMRGDSNSPPHF; CDR3nt: TGTGCCGGCAGCATGAGAGGGGATAGTAATTCACCCCCCCACTTC
j_gene: TRBJ2-5; abundance: once; v_gene: TRBV12-3/TRBV12-4; d_gene: NA; CDR3aa: CASRPGEGSTQYF; CDR3nt: TGTGCCAGCAGACCAGGAGAGGGCTCCACCCAGTACTTC
j_gene: TRBJ2-6; abundance: NA; v_gene: TRBV29-1; d_gene: TRBD2; CDR3aa: CNVDGERGGPSGANVLTF; CDR3nt: TGCAACGTTGATGGGGAAAGGGGAGGGCCCTCTGGGGCCAACGTCCTGACTTTC
j_gene: TRBJ2-1; abundance: NA; v_gene: TRBV29-1; d_gene: NA; CDR3aa: CNVTEGKNEQFF; CDR3nt: TGCAACGTTACCGAGGGTAAGAATGAGCAGTTCTTC
j_gene: TRBJ2-2; abundance: NA; v_gene: TRBV11-2; d_gene: NA; CDR3aa: CASSLDSQSGDLFF; CDR3nt: TGTGCCAGCAGCCTGGACAGCCAGTCCGGGGACCTATTTTTT
j_gene: TRBJ1-2; abundance: NA; v_gene: TRBV4-2; d_gene: NA; CDR3aa: CASSQEARRQRCYTF; CDR3nt: TGTGCCAGCAGCCAAGAAGCCAGGAGGCAGCGGTGCTACACCTTC
j_gene: TRBJ1-2; abundance: NA; v_gene: TRBV11-1; d_gene: NA; CDR3aa: CASSLYRYGNAF; CDR3nt: TGTGCCAGCAGCTTATACAGATATGGAAACGCCTTC
j_gene: TRBJ2-3; abundance: medium-sized; v_gene: TRBV4-2; d_gene: TRBD2; CDR3aa: CASSQVRAGGLDTQYF; CDR3nt: TGTGCCAGCAGCCAGGTTCGGGCGGGGGGGCTTGATACGCAGTATTTT
j_gene: TRBJ2-2; abundance: NA; v_gene: TRBV6-5; d_gene: NA; CDR3aa: CARSYWPNTAELFF; CDR3nt: TGTGCCAGGAGTTACTGGCCAAACACCGCGGAGCTGTTTTTT
j_gene: TRBJ2-4; abundance: once; v_gene: TRBV6-5; d_gene: NA; CDR3aa: CARRDGRLAKNIQYF; CDR3nt: TGTGCCAGGAGGGACGGTCGCCTAGCCAAAAACATTCAGTACTTC
j_gene: TRBJ2-7; abundance: few; v_gene: TRBV13; d_gene: NA; CDR3aa: CASSSTTRGEQYF; CDR3nt: TGTGCTAGCAGCTCAACCACGAGGGGCGAGCAGTACTTC
j_gene: TRBJ2-5; abundance: NA; v_gene: TRBV4-1; d_gene: TRBD2; CDR3aa: CANSLEDSGGAWETQYF; CDR3nt: TGCGCCAACAGCCTAGAGGATAGCGGGGGGGCTTGGGAGACCCAGTACTTC
j_gene: TRBJ1-4; abundance: NA; v_gene: TRBV28; d_gene: NA; CDR3aa: CAGSFAIGQSTNEKLFF; CDR3nt: TGTGCCGGGAGTTTCGCTATCGGGCAGTCAACTAATGAAAAATTGTTTTTT
j_gene: TRBJ2-7; abundance: NA; v_gene: TRBV6-5; d_gene: NA; CDR3aa: CASNYGLDYEQYF; CDR3nt: TGTGCCAGCAATTACGGTCTAGACTACGAGCAGTACTTC
j_gene: TRBJ1-4; abundance: NA; v_gene: TRBV15; d_gene: NA; CDR3aa: CATSSGGKSTDEKLFF; CDR3nt: TGTGCCACCAGCAGTGGCGGAAAATCAACTGATGAAAAACTGTTTTTT
j_gene: TRBJ1-1; abundance: medium-sized; v_gene: TRBV6-1; d_gene: NA; CDR3aa: CASSERRNLHTEAFF; CDR3nt: TGTGCCAGCAGTGAACGAAGGAACTTGCACACTGAAGCTTTCTTT
j_gene: TRBJ1-2; abundance: NA; v_gene: TRBV20-1; d_gene: TRBD1; CDR3aa: CSAIKTGLRYDYTF; CDR3nt: TGCAGTGCTATAAAGACAGGGCTACGGTATGACTACACCTTC
j_gene: TRBJ1-5; abundance: few; v_gene: TRBV30; d_gene: NA; CDR3aa: CARSVPGDNQPQHF; CDR3nt: TGTGCCCGGAGTGTACCCGGGGACAATCAGCCCCAGCATTTT
j_gene: TRBJ2-7; abundance: few; v_gene: TRBV5-1; d_gene: NA; CDR3aa: CTSSLGTYHFYEQYF; CDR3nt: TGCACTAGCAGCTTGGGAACATACCACTTCTACGAGCAGTACTTC
j_gene: TRBJ1-6; abundance: NA; v_gene: TRBV14; d_gene: NA; CDR3aa: CVSSQEGPDNSPIRF; CDR3nt: TGTGTCAGCAGCCAAGAAGGCCCCGACAATTCACCCATCCGCTTT
j_gene: TRBJ1-2; abundance: NA; v_gene: TRBV29-1; d_gene: NA; CDR3aa: CSASPLALIGYTF; CDR3nt: TGCAGCGCCTCGCCCCTGGCCTTAATAGGTTACACCTTC
j_gene: TRBJ1-6; abundance: NA; v_gene: TRBV19; d_gene: NA; CDR3aa: CASISGAAGSPLHF; CDR3nt: TGTGCCAGTATTTCAGGGGCGGCTGGCTCACCCCTCCACTTT
j_gene: TRBJ2-2; abundance: NA; v_gene: TRBV6-1; d_gene: NA; CDR3aa: CTSTPHEGSTGELFF; CDR3nt: TGTACCAGCACACCCCATGAGGGAAGCACCGGGGAGCTGTTTTTT
j_gene: TRBJ1-1; abundance: NA; v_gene: TRBV6-1; d_gene: NA; CDR3aa: CVSSDNSLTNTEAFF; CDR3nt: TGTGTCAGCAGTGACAACAGCCTGACGAACACTGAAGCTTTCTTT
j_gene: TRBJ1-1; abundance: NA; v_gene: TRBV29-1; d_gene: NA; CDR3aa: CGVEGGVTLVAFF; CDR3nt: TGCGGCGTTGAAGGTGGGGTAACCTTAGTTGCTTTCTTT
j_gene: TRBJ1-1; abundance: once; v_gene: TRBV20-1; d_gene: NA; CDR3aa: CTGADLMNTEAFF; CDR3nt: TGCACGGGGGCAGACCTCATGAACACTGAAGCTTTCTTT
j_gene: TRBJ2-7; abundance: many; v_gene: TRBV2; d_gene: TRBD1; CDR3aa: CASRQGMTYEQYF; CDR3nt: TGTGCCAGCAGACAGGGGATGACCTACGAGCAGTACTTC
j_gene: TRBJ1-1; abundance: NA; v_gene: TRBV11-2; d_gene: NA; CDR3aa: CASSFGGGRTEASF; CDR3nt: TGTGCCAGCAGCTTCGGTGGAGGCCGGACTGAAGCTTCCTTT
j_gene: TRBJ2-7; abundance: NA; v_gene: TRBV6-6; d_gene: NA; CDR3aa: CDSNYSSQLYEQYF; CDR3nt: TGTGACAGCAATTACTCGTCCCAGTTGTACGAACAGTACTTC
j_gene: TRBJ2-7; abundance: NA; v_gene: TRBV28; d_gene: NA; CDR3aa: CASNLRGVLKTFYEQYF; CDR3nt: TGTGCCAGCAATTTAAGGGGGGTCCTCAAGACATTCTATGAGCAGTACTTC
j_gene: TRBJ1-2; abundance: NA; v_gene: TRBV29-1; d_gene: NA; CDR3aa: CSVVRRKANYGYTF; CDR3nt: TGCAGCGTCGTGAGAAGGAAGGCTAACTATGGCTACACCTTC
j_gene: TRBJ1-2; abundance: NA; v_gene: TRBV10-3; d_gene: NA; CDR3aa: CAISTDESHVYTF; CDR3nt: TGTGCCATCAGTACTGATGAAAGCCACGTCTACACCTTC
j_gene: TRBJ2-5; abundance: NA; v_gene: TRBV6-2/TRBV6-3; d_gene: NA; CDR3aa: CARSPRGQRIRETQYF; CDR3nt: TGTGCCAGGAGCCCCCGTGGACAGCGGATCCGGGAGACCCAGTACTTC
j_gene: TRBJ2-5; abundance: few; v_gene: TRBV10-3; d_gene: TRBD2; CDR3aa: CAIGGLGGETQYF; CDR3nt: TGTGCCATAGGGGGACTAGGCGGAGAGACCCAGTACTTC
j_gene: TRBJ2-2; abundance: once; v_gene: TRBV7-3; d_gene: TRBD1; CDR3aa: CASSSQGVTGELFF; CDR3nt: TGTGCCAGCAGCTCACAGGGGGTCACCGGGGAGCTGTTTTTT